This TCR beta chain was sequenced for a study of cytomegalovirus exposure and HLA in healthy donors. Healthy bone marrow donors made up the donors. It was with 60 Vbeta and 13 Jbeta primers that the PCR ran. TCRdb keeps only in-frame clones here, not all; method: immunoSEQ multiplex PCR. The data show around 150,000 clones, just over 65% seen once. This clone was seen only a few times. The antigen is undetermined. Findings and caveats of the study: Most TCR sequences were uncommon, yet certain public TCRs appeared in many donors. High sensitivity and specificity were reportedly achieved when the classifier diagnosed cytomegalovirus status. In a later analysis, specific HLA alleles were associated with around 17,000 TCR beta sequences at a 0.05 false discovery rate.

This CDR3 region has 16 residues. CDR1 and CDR2 from the germline V gene are SGHDT and YYEEEE. J gave up 4 bases and V 4 bases, and 9 bases lay outside the gene matches. The sample was PBMCs. The rearrangement links TRBV5-6 to TRBJ2-1, with TRBD2 identical over 9 bases. This receptor was identified in a woman aged 60-70 years in good health and CMV-seronegative. The DNA of the CDR3 is TGTGCCAGCAGCCGGTTGGCGGGGGGGCGATACAATGAGCAGTTCTTC. Translating gives CASSRLAGGRYNEQFF. Variable domain in full (rest from reference TRBV5-6 and TRBJ2-1): DAGVTQSPTHLIKTRGQQVTLRCSPKSGHDTVSWYQQALGQGPQFIFQYYEEEERQRGNFPDRFSGHQFPNYSSELNVNALLLGDSALYLCASSRLAGGRYNEQFFGPGTRLTVL.